These T cell receptor beta chains were read from a single sample in a study of blood T cell repertoires in COVID-19. Data came from immunoSEQ multiplex PCR; TCRdb stores just in-frame clones and leaves some out. The table lists about 75,000 clones, about 87% of them singletons. What was sequenced was peripheral blood. The source is a woman aged 65 to 85 with acute or convalescent COVID-19. Each CDR3 is given with its conserved first and last residue. D genes are given only for firm matches. A clone size is listed for some rows: how often the clone was seen (once, few, many), or a class if it is expanded.

CDR3nt,CDR3aa,d_gene,abundance,j_gene,v_gene
TGTGCCAGCAGTGAAGAGGTTTTGGGGACAGCAGATTCACCCCTCCACTTT,CASSEEVLGTADSPLHF,TRBD1,-,TRBJ1-6,TRBV2
TGTGCCATCAGGTTGACTAGCGGGAGCTCCTACGAGCAGTACTTC,CAIRLTSGSSYEQYF,TRBD2,-,TRBJ2-7,TRBV10-3
TGTGCCAGTAGTACCGGGGCCCAGACAGGGCGTGAGCAGTACTTC,CASSTGAQTGREQYF,TRBD1,-,TRBJ2-7,TRBV19
TGTGCCTGGGCTTCGGGACAGTACAATGAGCAGTTCTTC,CAWASGQYNEQFF,TRBD1,-,TRBJ2-1,TRBV30
TGTGCCAGTAGTATTTCGGGACAGGCTGGAACTGAAGCTTTCTTT,CASSISGQAGTEAFF,TRBD1,few,TRBJ1-1,TRBV19
TGTGCCAGCAGCCCCATTGGGACTACCCGAAGAAACACTGAAGCTTTCTTT,CASSPIGTTRRNTEAFF,-,-,TRBJ1-1,TRBV7-9
TGCGCCAGCAGTGGGGGGGTGGATCAGCCCCAGCATTTT,CASSGGVDQPQHF,-,-,TRBJ1-5,TRBV10-2
TGTGCCAGCAGCAGACGCATAACTACCCGGAGCGTAGATACGCAGTATTTT,CASSRRITTRSVDTQYF,-,-,TRBJ2-3,TRBV28
TGTGCCAGCAGTCCCCGGGGGGTTAAAAATGAGCAGTTCTTC,CASSPRGVKNEQFF,TRBD2,once,TRBJ2-1,TRBV6-5
TGTGCCAGCAGTATCACCTATAATTCACCCCTCCACTTT,CASSITYNSPLHF,-,few,TRBJ1-6,TRBV27
TGTGCCAGCTCGCCACGCCAGCAAGAGACCCAGTACTTC,CASSPRQQETQYF,-,-,TRBJ2-5,TRBV18